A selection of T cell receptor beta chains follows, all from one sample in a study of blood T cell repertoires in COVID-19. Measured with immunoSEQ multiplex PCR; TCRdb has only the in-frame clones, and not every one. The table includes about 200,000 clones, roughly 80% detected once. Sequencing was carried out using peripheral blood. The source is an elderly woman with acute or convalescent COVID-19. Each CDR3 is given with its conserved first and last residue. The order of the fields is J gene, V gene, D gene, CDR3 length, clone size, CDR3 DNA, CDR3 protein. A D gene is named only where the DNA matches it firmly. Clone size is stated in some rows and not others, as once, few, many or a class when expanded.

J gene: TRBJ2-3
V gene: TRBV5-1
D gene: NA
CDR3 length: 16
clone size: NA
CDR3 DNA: TGCGCCAGCAGCTCCCCCTCCCGGGGTAGCACAGATACGCAGTATTTT
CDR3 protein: CASSSPSRGSTDTQYF

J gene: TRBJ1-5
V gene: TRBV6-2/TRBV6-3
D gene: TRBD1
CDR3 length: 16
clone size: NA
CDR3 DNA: TGTGCCAGCAGTACCCGACAGGGGGCTACCAATCAGCCCCAGCATTTT
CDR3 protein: CASSTRQGATNQPQHF

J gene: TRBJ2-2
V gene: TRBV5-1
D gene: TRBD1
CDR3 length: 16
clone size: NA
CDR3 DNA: TGCGCCAGCAGCTTAGGACAGGGGACGAACACCGGGGAGCTGTTTTTT
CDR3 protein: CASSLGQGTNTGELFF

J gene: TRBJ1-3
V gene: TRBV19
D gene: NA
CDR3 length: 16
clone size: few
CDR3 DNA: TGTGCCAGTAGTATACGTCGGGTGTTCTCTGGAAACACCATATATTTT
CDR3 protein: CASSIRRVFSGNTIYF

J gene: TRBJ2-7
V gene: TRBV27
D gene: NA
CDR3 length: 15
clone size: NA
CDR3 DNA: TGTGCCAGCAGTTTAAGGGACAAAGGGGGCTACGAGCAGTACTTC
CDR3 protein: CASSLRDKGGYEQYF

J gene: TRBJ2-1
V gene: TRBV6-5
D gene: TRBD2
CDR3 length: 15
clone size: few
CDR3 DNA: TGTGCCAGCAGGAGACTAGCGGGAGTGAAGGATGAGCAGTTCTTC
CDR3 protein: CASRRLAGVKDEQFF

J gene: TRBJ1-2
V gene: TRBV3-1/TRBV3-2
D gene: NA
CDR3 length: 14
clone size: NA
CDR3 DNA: TGTGCCAGCAGCCAAGGAGTGACTAACTATGGCTACACCTTC
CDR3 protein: CASSQGVTNYGYTF

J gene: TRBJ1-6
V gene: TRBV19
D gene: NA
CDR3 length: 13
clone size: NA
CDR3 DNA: TGTGCCAGTACCCACAGAGGGAATTCACCCCTCCACTTT
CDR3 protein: CASTHRGNSPLHF

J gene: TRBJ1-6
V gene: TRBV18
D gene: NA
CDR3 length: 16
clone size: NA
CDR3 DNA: TGTGCCAGCTCACCAAGGCAGGACTCCTATAATTCACCCCTCCACTTT
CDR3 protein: CASSPRQDSYNSPLHF

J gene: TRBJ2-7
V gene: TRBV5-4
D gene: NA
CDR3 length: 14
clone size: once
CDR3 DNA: TGTGCCAGCAGCTCGATATCGCTTGGAGCCGAGCAGTACTTC
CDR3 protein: CASSSISLGAEQYF

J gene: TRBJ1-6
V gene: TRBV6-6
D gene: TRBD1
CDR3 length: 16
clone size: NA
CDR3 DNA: TGTGCCAGCAGTTACGGGGGACAGGGGGAAAATTCACCCCTCCACTTT
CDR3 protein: CASSYGGQGENSPLHF

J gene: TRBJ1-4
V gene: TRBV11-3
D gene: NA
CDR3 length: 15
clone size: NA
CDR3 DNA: TGTGCCAGCAGCTTAGCCGACAGTAGGCGTGAAAAACTGTTTTTT
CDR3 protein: CASSLADSRREKLFF

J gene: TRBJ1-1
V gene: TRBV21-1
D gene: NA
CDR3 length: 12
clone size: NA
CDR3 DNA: TGTGCCAGGACCCTCGGGGACTCTGAAGCTTTCTTT
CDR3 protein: CARTLGDSEAFF

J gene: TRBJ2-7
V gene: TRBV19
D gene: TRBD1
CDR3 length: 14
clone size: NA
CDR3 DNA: TGTGCCAGTAGTATGGGGGACAGAGGCAACGAGCAGTACTTC
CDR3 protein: CASSMGDRGNEQYF

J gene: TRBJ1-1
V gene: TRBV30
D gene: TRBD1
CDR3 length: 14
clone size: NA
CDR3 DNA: TGTGCCTGGAGTGTAGGACAGGGAGAGACTGAAGCTTTCTTT
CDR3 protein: CAWSVGQGETEAFF

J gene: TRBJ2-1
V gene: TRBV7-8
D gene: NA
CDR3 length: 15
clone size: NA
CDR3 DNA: TGTGCCAGCAGCTTAGCCAGGGTCTCCTACAATGAGCAGTTCTTC
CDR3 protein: CASSLARVSYNEQFF

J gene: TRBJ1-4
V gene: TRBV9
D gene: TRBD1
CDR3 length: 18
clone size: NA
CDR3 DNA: TGTGCCAGCAGCGTGTGGACAGGGGAAGGGGGAACTAATGAAAAACTGTTTTTT
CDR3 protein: CASSVWTGEGGTNEKLFF

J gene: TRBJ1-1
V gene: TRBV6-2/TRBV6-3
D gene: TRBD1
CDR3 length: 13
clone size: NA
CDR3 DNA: TGTGCCAGCAGTCAGCAGGGGGCCACTGAAGCTTTCTTT
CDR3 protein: CASSQQGATEAFF

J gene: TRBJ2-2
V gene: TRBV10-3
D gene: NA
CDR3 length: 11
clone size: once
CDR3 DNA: TGTGCCATCGGGGGCGGCGGGGAGCTGTTTTTT
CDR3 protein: CAIGGGGELFF

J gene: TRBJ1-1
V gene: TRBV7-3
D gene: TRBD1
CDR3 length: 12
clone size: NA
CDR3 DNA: TGTGCTAGCAGCCCCGGGACAGGGGAAGCTTTCTTT
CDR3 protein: CASSPGTGEAFF

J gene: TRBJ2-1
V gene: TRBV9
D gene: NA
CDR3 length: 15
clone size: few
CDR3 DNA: TGTGCCAGCAGCGTTGAAGGGGCGAGCTACAATGAGCAGTTCTTC
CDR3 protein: CASSVEGASYNEQFF

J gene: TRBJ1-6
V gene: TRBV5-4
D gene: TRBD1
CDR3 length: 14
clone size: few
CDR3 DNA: TGTGCCAGCAGCTTCTCGGACAGGGGTTCACCCCTCCACTTT
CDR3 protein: CASSFSDRGSPLHF

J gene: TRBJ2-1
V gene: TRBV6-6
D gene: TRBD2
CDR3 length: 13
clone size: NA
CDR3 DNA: TGTGCCAGCACTAAACTAGCGGTCCCTGAGCAGTTCTTC
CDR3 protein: CASTKLAVPEQFF

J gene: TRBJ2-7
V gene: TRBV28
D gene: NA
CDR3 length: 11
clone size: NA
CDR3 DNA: TGTGCCAGCACCGCGACCTACGAGCAGTACTTC
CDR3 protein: CASTATYEQYF